This TCR beta chain was sequenced in a study of blood T cell repertoires in COVID-19. Study-level background: Material from acute and convalescent COVID-19 was sourced from the United States, Italy and Spain. The cDNA or gDNA used as material had been derived from T cells, B-cell-depleted T cells, or PBMCs.

This clone was found once. Per the original data handling: Nucleated cell counts were estimated from reference gene primer amplification. Assay: immunoSEQ multiplex PCR; the TCRdb copy retains only in-frame clones and omits some. V, J and clone size derive from that table, while D and trimming were established from the DNA sequence. The sample consists of about 12,000 clones, roughly four fifths of them appearing once. Input material: peripheral blood. The source of this sequence is a woman in her sixties with acute or convalescent COVID-19.

The CDR3 spells CASGTYRGRIGELFF. CDR3 bases: TGTGCTAGTGGCACCTACAGGGGGCGCATCGGGGAGCTGTTTTTT. The J gene is TRBJ2-2, the V gene TRBV12-5, with 9 bases aligning to TRBD1. Germline V lookup: CDR1 LGHNT, CDR2 FRNRAP. V shed 6 bases, J shed 7 bases, and the junction held 9 bases outside the gene matches. CDR3 size: 15 residues.